These 14 T cell receptor beta chains share one sample of origin, sequenced in a study of T cells in Graves' hyperthyroidism and ophthalmopathy. There were TCR beta CDR3 regions amplified from RNA transcripts. Carried out on the TCR CDR3, a first-round RT-PCR used the HTBI primer set. TCRdb passed the multiplex PCR reads through MiXCR, listing each CDR3 protein once. The top ten hold less than 20% of the sample, which has 460,000 or so distinct CDR3 sequences, roughly 14% seen once. The sample taken for sequencing was blood. These receptors originate from a young woman with Graves' hyperthyroidism.

This clonotype was seen repeatedly, ten times or more. V is TRBV9 and J is TRBJ2-1, with 11 bases identical to TRBD2. From germline, CDR1 is SGDLS and CDR2 YYNGEE. With 0 bases clipped from V and 7 bases from J, the junction kept 3 bases outside the gene matches. The CDR3 runs 15 residues. The CDR3 protein is CASSVVAGGPNEQFF. The CDR3 coding sequence is TGTGCCAGCAGCGTAGTAGCGGGAGGGCCGAATGAGCAGTTCTTC.

The J gene is TRBJ2-5, the V gene TRBV9; D is possibly TRBD1 or TRBD2 (5 bases each). Germline loops: CDR1 SGDLS, CDR2 YYNGEE. V was cut by 4 bases and J by 1 base, with 11 bases left in between. There are 14 residues in the CDR3. CDR3 coding DNA: TGTGCCAGCAGCCTGGGACGGAGCCAAGAGACCCAGTACTTC. Its protein product is CASSLGRSQETQYF.

Of note for this clonotype: The conserved final phenylalanine or tryptophan is absent from the CDR3, which likely points to a read error. The limits of the CDR3 on the DNA are not certain, so only TCRdb's listed CDR3 is given. This sequence joins TRBV18 and TRBJ1-2. The CDR3 is made up of 15 amino acids, end residues included. From germline, CDR1 is KGHSH and CDR2 LQKENI. The CDR3 is CASSHLDEPNYGCTV.

This clonotype occurred many times. The chain joins TRBV12-3 or TRBV12-4 to TRBJ1-1, with unresolved D. The V end was cut by 3 bases, the J end by 8 bases, with 10 bases between. The CDR3 contains 12 residues. The CDR3 region is CASSFPWREAFF. DNA of the CDR3: TGTGCCAGCAGTTTCCCGTGGAGGGAAGCTTTCTTT.

This clonotype was seen only a few times. The chain has TRBV24-1 and TRBJ2-3, with TRBD2 identical over 9 bases. Trimming at V came to 4 bases and at J to 1 base, leaving 5 bases not matched to a gene. CDR3 length equals 16 residues. Germline V gives CDR1 KGHDR, CDR2 SFDVKD. CDR3 region: CATSDPRTSGTDTQYF. The CDR3, as DNA: TGTGCCACCAGTGACCCTAGGACTAGCGGCACAGATACGCAGTATTTT.

The chain uses TRBV29-1 and TRBJ2-2, with D uncertain. CDR3 size: 15 residues. Deletions cut 3 bases from V and 6 bases from J, with 17 bases between. The germline V gene encodes CDR1 SQVTM and CDR2 ANQGSEA. The CDR3: CSVDFGEGLAGELFF. CDR3 in DNA: TGCAGCGTTGACTTTGGGGAAGGGTTGGCCGGGGAGCTGTTTTTT.

This clonotype was counted many times. The chain joins TRBV18 to TRBJ2-7; D not certain. Germline V CDR1 and CDR2: KGHSH, LQKENI. The V end lost 2 bases, the J end lost 2 bases, and 10 bases lay between the germline ends. The CDR3 has 14 residues. CDR3 in amino acids: CASSPGHGAYEQYF. The CDR3 DNA sequence: TGTGCCAGCTCACCAGGGCACGGAGCCTACGAGCAGTACTTC. The variable domain in full, with the rest retrieved from reference TRBV18 and TRBJ2-7, is NAGVMQNPRHLVRRRGQEARLRCSPMKGHSHVYWYRQLPEEGLKFMVYLQKENIIDESGMPKERFSAEFPKEGPSILRIQQVVRGDSAAYFCASSPGHGAYEQYFGPGTRLTVT.

In regard to this clonotype: An end of the junction differs from the germline gene, which may be a read error. The rearrangement uses TRBV12-3 or TRBV12-4 and TRBJ1-1; D is uncertain. The CDR3 runs 13 residues. CDR3 amino acids: CARSSELNTEAFF. CDR3 bases: TGTGCCCGCAGTTCGGAATTGAACACTGAAGCTTTCTTT.

This clonotype was detected many times. V and J are TRBV6-2 or TRBV6-3 and TRBJ2-7, with D possibly being TRBD2 (5 bases). The V and J ends lost 6 bases and 4 bases respectively, with 16 bases between them. Per germline, CDR1 MNHEY and CDR2 SVGEGT. The CDR3 runs to 14 residues. Here the CDR3 DNA reads TGTGCCAGCAGCCGTACTGGAGGAATTTACGAGCAGTACGTC. This sequence encodes CASSRTGGIYEQYV.

This clonotype was observed at least ten times. This chain connects TRBV12-5 to TRBJ2-7; the D is unclear. V was cut by 7 bases and J by 0 bases, with 19 bases left in between. This CDR3 comprises 16 residues. Germline CDR1 is LGHNT and CDR2 is FRNRAP. CDR3 residues: CASAPQHLCNSYEQYV. DNA of the CDR3: TGTGCTAGTGCCCCTCAACACCTCTGTAACTCCTACGAGCAGTACGTC.

This clonotype was found many times. This chain links TRBV7-8 with TRBJ2-5, with 7 positions matching TRBD1. V lost 2 bases and J lost 1; bases outside the gene matches: 7. The CDR3 length is 16 residues. Germline loops: CDR1 SGHVS, CDR2 FQNEAQ. CDR3 coding DNA: TGTGCCAGCAGCTTAAGTACAGGGGCCCTCCAAGAGACCCAGTACTTC. It specifies CASSLSTGALQETQYF.

This clonotype occurred once. Possible read error: a much larger clone is one base away. V and J are TRBV18 and TRBJ2-3, with a tentative D call TRBD2 (5 bases). V gave up 4 bases and J gave up 2 bases, with 16 bases separating them. The CDR3 totals 16 residues. Germline assignment: CDR1 KGHSH and CDR2 LQKENI. The CDR3 region is CASSRLTLDYTDTQYF. CDR3 nucleotide sequence: TGTGCCAGCTCACGGTTGACCCTTGACTACACAGATACGCAGTATTTT.

At least ten counts were recorded for this clonotype. The V and J genes are TRBV28 and TRBJ1-2; D not certain. The V end was cut by 10 bases, the J end by 0 bases, with 6 bases between. The CDR3 consists of 11 residues. Germline V gives CDR1 MDHEN, CDR2 SYDVKM. In DNA form, the CDR3 reads TGTGCCACTAACGCTAACTATGGCTACACCTTC. Amino acids: CATNANYGYTF.

CDR3 amino acids: CASSTRDREQPQHF. The CDR3 nucleotides read TGTGCCAGCTCTACCCGGGACAGAGAACAGCCCCAGCATTTT. The chain uses TRBV18 and TRBJ1-5; 7 bases match TRBD1. Per germline, CDR1 KGHSH and CDR2 LQKENI. The CDR3 covers 14 residues. With V trimmed by 6 bases and J by 7 bases, 9 bases remained unmatched. The whole variable domain, filled in from reference TRBV18 and TRBJ1-5, reads NAGVMQNPRHLVRRRGQEARLRCSPMKGHSHVYWYRQLPEEGLKFMVYLQKENIIDESGMPKERFSAEFPKEGPSILRIQQVVRGDSAAYFCASSTRDREQPQHFGDGTRLSIL.